These 22 T cell receptor beta chains were all obtained from the same sample, sequenced in a study of PD-1 blockade in classical Hodgkin lymphoma. Time point indicated: cycle 4 day 1 (C4D1), after 6 weeks of nivolumab. All the patients suffered relapse after autologous stem cell transplantation, and brentuximab vedotin exposure differed. TCRdb's table, derived via immunoSEQ multiplex PCR, lists solely in-frame clones and lacks some. The sample consists of tens of thousands of clones, around nine tenths of them appearing once. This specimen was peripheral blood mononuclear cells (PBMCs), taken before the fourth cycle of nivolumab. The receptor source for this set is a human donor with classical Hodgkin lymphoma.

This clone was observed a single time. The V gene is TRBV4-3, the J gene TRBJ2-1; D gene ambiguous. The CDR3 is 14 residues long. Germline V gene sequence: CDR1 LGHNA, CDR2 YSLEER. Trimming removed 0 bases from V and 3 bases from J, with 6 bases in between. CDR3 loop: CASSQDGVYNEQFF. In DNA, the CDR3 is TGCGCCAGCAGCCAAGACGGAGTCTACAATGAGCAGTTCTTC.

The chain recombines TRBV13 with TRBJ2-5; no definite D call. This CDR3 spans 15 amino acids. Trimming cost V 8 bases and J 2 bases, with 18 bases left between them. The germline CDR1 and CDR2 sequences are PRHDT and FYEKMQ (reference sequence). In DNA form, the CDR3 reads TGTGCCAGCCGATCCCATAGGCACCTACAAGAGACCCAGTACTTC. Amino acids: CASRSHRHLQETQYF. Variable domain in full (rest from reference TRBV13 and TRBJ2-5): AAGVIQSPRHLIKEKRETATLKCYPIPRHDTVYWYQQGPGQDPQFLISFYEKMQSDKGSIPDRFSAQQFSDYHSELNMSSLELGDSALYFCASRSHRHLQETQYFGPGTRLLVL.

This clone has only a few counts. The V and J genes are TRBV30 and TRBJ1-5; D remains ambiguous. V was pared by 0 bases and J by 7 bases, with 13 bases between. Germline lookup yields CDR1 GTSNPN and CDR2 SVGIG (reference sequence). CDR3 length: 14 amino acids. The CDR3, as DNA: TGTGCCTGGAGTGTCGGAGTGCTAGACCAGCCCCAGCATTTT. Translation gives CAWSVGVLDQPQHF.

The chain combines TRBV5-1 with TRBJ2-5, with D perhaps TRBD1 or TRBD2 (5 bases each). Trimming removed 4 bases from V and 5 bases from J, with 18 bases in between. The CDR3 length is 15 residues. Germline V CDR1 and CDR2: SGHRS, YFSETQ. In nucleotides, the CDR3 is TGCGCCAGCAGCGAGGTAGAGGGGCGCGGTGAGACCCAGTACTTC. Protein product: CASSEVEGRGETQYF.

This chain joins TRBV11-2 and TRBJ1-1; TRBD1 is a possible D gene (5 bases). Deletions cut 0 bases from V and 1 base from J, with 12 bases between. Germline CDR1 and CDR2: SGHAT and FQNNGV. This CDR3 region has 16 residues. CDR3 sequence reads: CASSLDQGAGNTEAFF. CDR3 coding DNA: TGTGCCAGCAGCTTAGATCAAGGGGCCGGGAACACTGAAGCTTTCTTT.

In its sample, this clone was seen once. The junction and the germline gene differ at one end; a read error may be behind it. V gene TRBV6-5 combines with J gene TRBJ1-6; no reliable D call. Germline CDR1 is MNHEY and CDR2 is SVGAGI. The CDR3 length is 11 residues. This chain's CDR3 is CASSEYGPLHF. For the CDR3, the DNA is TGTGCCAGCAGTGAATATGGCCCCCTGCACTTT.

The J gene is TRBJ1-4, the V gene TRBV7-8; D call uncertain. V dropped 0 bases and J dropped 6 bases, with 14 bases sitting between them. From germline, CDR1 is SGHVS and CDR2 FQNEAQ. This CDR3 is built from 16 residues. This CDR3 reads CASSLALLAVYEKLFF. The CDR3 region has the DNA TGTGCCAGCAGCTTAGCCCTTTTGGCGGTTTATGAAAAACTGTTTTTT.

The chain employs TRBV9 and TRBJ2-4, with TRBD1 matching 11 bases. The CDR3 sequence is 15 residues long. Germline V gene lookup returns CDR1 SGDLS and CDR2 YYNGEE. J was trimmed by 7 bases and V by 4 bases; bases with no gene match: 7. CDR3 in amino acids: CASSWDGTGGNIQYF. CDR3 sequence (DNA): TGTGCCAGCAGCTGGGACGGGACAGGGGGGAACATTCAGTACTTC.

The V call is TRBV6-5, the J call TRBJ2-2; 10 bases agree with TRBD1. Germline-derived CDR1 and CDR2 are MNHEY and SVGAGI. The CDR3 runs to 15 residues. V dropped 6 bases and J dropped 3; count of bases not matched to a gene: 4. DNA of the CDR3: TGTGCCAGCAGGGTCGGGACAGGGGACACCGGGGAGCTGTTTTTT. Translation gives CASRVGTGDTGELFF.

V and J are TRBV10-3 and TRBJ1-2; a weak D match, TRBD1 (5 bases). With 2 bases removed from V and 1 base from J, the gap between germline ends came to 17 bases. Germline-derived CDR1 and CDR2 are ENHRY and SYGVKD. CDR3 length equals 17 residues. Here the CDR3 reads CAISEEVGTAINYGYTF. The CDR3 DNA is TGTGCCATCAGTGAGGAGGTCGGGACCGCCATTAACTATGGCTACACCTTC.

This chain links TRBV6-5 with TRBJ2-7, with D maybe TRBD2 (5 bases). From germline, CDR1 is MNHEY and CDR2 SVGAGI. The length of the CDR3 is 14 residues. Trimming cost V 0 bases and J 4 bases, with 10 bases left between them. For the CDR3, the DNA is TGTGCCAGCAGTTACTCCCCCAGGACTTACGAGCAGTACTTC. Translating gives CASSYSPRTYEQYF.

The J gene is TRBJ2-1, the V gene TRBV4-2; D is perhaps TRBD2 (5 bases). This CDR3 is 13 amino acids long. The V end was cut by 3 bases, the J end by 6 bases, with 9 bases between. Germline assignment: CDR1 LGHNA and CDR2 YNFKEQ. CDR3 sequence: CASSQEDLNEQFF. CDR3 bases: TGTGCCAGCAGCCAGGAGGACCTCAATGAGCAGTTCTTC.

This chain links TRBV9 with TRBJ2-7; 8 bases match TRBD1. The V gene end was trimmed by 4 bases and the J gene end by 2 bases; junction bases not matched to a gene: 8. The germline V gene has CDR1 SGDLS and CDR2 YYNGEE. This CDR3 comprises 15 residues. The CDR3, as DNA: TGTGCCAGCAGCCTCACCGGGACAGGAACCTACGAGCAGTACTTC. This sequence encodes CASSLTGTGTYEQYF.

The DNA for the CDR3 is TGTGCCAGCAGTGACGGCCGCAGGGCTTACTACGAGCAGTACTTC. Protein: CASSDGRRAYYEQYF. The V gene is TRBV2, the J gene TRBJ2-7; D possibly corresponds to TRBD1 (5 bases). Germline loops: CDR1 SNHLY, CDR2 FYNNEI. This CDR3 is built from 15 residues. V dropped 3 bases and J dropped 3 bases, with 15 bases sitting between them. Based on the CDR3 plus reference TRBV2 and TRBJ2-7, the full variable domain is EPEVTQTPSHQVTQMGQEVILRCVPISNHLYFYWYRQILGQKVEFLVSFYNNEISEKSEIFDDQFSVERPDGSNFTLKIRSTKLEDSAMYFCASSDGRRAYYEQYFGPGTRLTVT.

V gene TRBV7-2 combines with J gene TRBJ2-7; D unclear. CDR1 is SGHTA, CDR2 FQGNSA, per germline. Deletions cut 4 bases from V and 4 bases from J, with 8 bases between. This CDR3 has 12 amino acids. CDR3: CASSYAGYEQYF. The CDR3 DNA reads TGTGCCAGCAGCTACGCAGGATACGAGCAGTACTTC.

The chain is built from TRBV11-3 and TRBJ2-7; TRBD1 aligns across 9 bases. The CDR3 length is 16 residues. V lost 5 bases and J lost 0; bases outside the gene matches: 8. Germline CDR1 reads SGHNT; CDR2 reads YENEEA. CDR3 in DNA: TGTGCCAGCAGCACGGGACAGGGAGCGCACTCCTACGAGCAGTACTTC. This gives the protein CASSTGQGAHSYEQYF.

The chain joins TRBV7-9 to TRBJ2-1, with 8 nucleotides matching TRBD1. This CDR3 is 12 amino acids long. Germline loops: CDR1 SEHNR, CDR2 FQNEAQ (reference sequence). The V segment lost 5 bases and the J segment 13 bases; nucleotides outside the gene matches: 7. This chain's CDR3 is CASSRTGQGQFF. The CDR3 bases are TGTGCCAGCAGCCGCACCGGACAGGGACAGTTCTTC.

In its sample, this clone was seen a few times. The rearrangement uses TRBV6-1 and TRBJ2-7; 11 nucleotides match TRBD1. J lost 3 bases, V lost 6 bases, and 4 bases had no gene match. This CDR3 is built from 14 residues. Germline lookup yields CDR1 MNHNS and CDR2 SASEGT. The CDR3 reads CASRPGQGDYEQYF. DNA for the CDR3: TGTGCCAGCAGACCGGGACAGGGGGACTACGAGCAGTACTTC.

V is TRBV4-3 and J is TRBJ1-5; D remains ambiguous. This CDR3 has 16 residues. Germline loops: CDR1 LGHNA, CDR2 YSLEER. Trimming removed 0 bases from V and 0 bases from J, with 9 bases in between. CDR3 in amino acids: CASSQDRGNSNQPQHF. The DNA of the CDR3 is TGCGCCAGCAGCCAAGATCGCGGGAATAGCAATCAGCCCCAGCATTTT.

This rearrangement joins TRBV4-3 to TRBJ1-1; D is undetermined. The CDR3 is 14 residues long. The V and J ends lost 2 bases and 2 bases respectively, with 9 bases between them. Germline lookup yields CDR1 LGHNA and CDR2 YSLEER. The CDR3 loop is CASSQTTVNTEAFF. In DNA, the CDR3 is TGCGCCAGCAGCCAAACCACAGTTAACACTGAAGCTTTCTTT.

The rearrangement uses TRBV6-5 and TRBJ2-7, with TRBD2 identical over 7 bases. CDR1 is MNHEY and CDR2 is SVGAGI in the germline V gene. This CDR3 has 13 amino acids. V shed 4 bases and J 2 bases; nucleotides not matched to a gene: 2. CDR3 sequence (DNA): TGTGCCAGCAGTTCGGGGGGAACCTACGAGCAGTACTTC. Protein: CASSSGGTYEQYF.

The V call is TRBV18, the J call TRBJ2-1, with 10 bases matching TRBD2. Germline V lookup: CDR1 KGHSH, CDR2 LQKENI. V shed 1 base and J 6 bases; nucleotides not matched to a gene: 9. This CDR3 is built from 17 residues. The CDR3 DNA sequence: TGTGCCAGCTCACCACTCGAGCGGGGGGGCCGGGTCAATGAGCAGTTCTTC. It codes for CASSPLERGGRVNEQFF. The full variable domain, completed using reference TRBV18 and TRBJ2-1, is NAGVMQNPRHLVRRRGQEARLRCSPMKGHSHVYWYRQLPEEGLKFMVYLQKENIIDESGMPKERFSAEFPKEGPSILRIQQVVRGDSAAYFCASSPLERGGRVNEQFFGPGTRLTVL.